A selection of T cell receptor beta chains follows, all from one sample in a study of CXCR3-negative and CXCR3-positive naive CD8 T cells. TCRdb reworked the 5' RACE reads into one entry per CDR3 protein, no DNA. The sample is made up of 100,000 to 150,000 distinct CDR3 sequences, and the top ten hold over 0.35% of it. The sample comprised naive CXCR3+ CD8+ T cells from blood. The receptors originated from a human donor in good health. Some clones in this sample may be carry-over from other donors' samples. The CDR3 runs from the conserved cysteine through the conserved F or W.

>TRBJ2-3|TRBV12-3/TRBV12-4
CASSLIGFADTQYF
>TRBJ2-7|TRBV12-3/TRBV12-4
CASSWPGNHEQYF
>TRBJ2-7|TRBV20-1
CSAGTSGPYEQYF
>TRBJ2-1|TRBV20-1
CSARTADYNEQFF
>TRBJ2-1|TRBV20-1
CSARDLAGGYNEQFF
>TRBJ2-7|TRBV5-1
CASSSGTNLYEQYF
>TRBJ1-1|TRBV10-3
CAISEFRTHGTEAFF
>TRBJ1-1|TRBV29-1
CSVVAGLAHTEAFF
>TRBJ2-1|TRBV28
CASSFQGNEQFF
>TRBJ1-5|TRBV27
CASAGGWGNQPQHF
>TRBJ2-1|TRBV20-1
CSARVSATLYNEQFF
>TRBJ2-5|TRBV28
CASSARTSGRQETQYF
>TRBJ1-2|TRBV4-2
CASSQGQGPSNYYGYTF
>TRBJ2-3|TRBV20-1
CSARRFTDTQYF
>TRBJ1-2|TRBV12-3/TRBV12-4
CASSSSGRSYGYTF
>TRBJ2-2|TRBV2
CASSESADYNTGELFF
>TRBJ2-1|TRBV20-1
CSARKTGDSIIYNEQFF
>TRBJ1-1|TRBV29-1
CSVSVHTEAFF
>TRBJ2-1|TRBV5-1
CASSLPGGHNEQFF
>TRBJ2-1|TRBV7-3
CASSLSGTSFSEQFF
>TRBJ2-5|TRBV7-3
CASSNGNQETQYF
>TRBJ1-1|TRBV9
CASRETGGTEAFF
>TRBJ2-1|TRBV5-1
CASNRDRDWFEQFF
>TRBJ2-5|TRBV5-5
CASSSWMREYQETQYF
>TRBJ2-3|TRBV5-1
CASSLRDRVSDTQYF
>TRBJ2-3|TRBV28
CASSLWVAGGTDTQYF
>TRBJ2-1|TRBV7-9
CASSLATGNEQFF
>TRBJ2-5|TRBV3-1
CASSQEGPSGIWDQETQYF
>TRBJ2-5|TRBV10-3
CAISDPGLAGGPQETQYF
>TRBJ1-5|TRBV27
CASSLSGGYSNQPQHF
>TRBJ2-3|TRBV5-4
CASSLVVDPTDTQYF
>TRBJ1-2|TRBV29-1
CSARLTGSQPPYGYTF
>TRBJ2-5|TRBV29-1
CSVEGWGKQETQYF
>TRBJ2-3|TRBV5-4
CASSFRWLAGGAAKTDTQYF
>TRBJ2-7|TRBV29-1
CSVEVEGQETYEQYF
>TRBJ2-2|TRBV7-3
CASSLGLATGELFF
>TRBJ1-6|TRBV7-9
CASSSAMGSPLHF
>TRBJ2-5|TRBV9
CASSVASRGGQETQYF
>TRBJ2-1|TRBV2
CASSPGQAPYNEQFF
>TRBJ1-1|TRBV28
CASSLGLSISNTEAFF
>TRBJ1-3|TRBV3-1
CASSQGLGDTIYF
>TRBJ2-7|TRBV2
CASSELGFPYEQYF
>TRBJ2-7|TRBV13
CASSTRTGYTSYEQYF
>TRBJ2-1|TRBV18
CASSGTPSGAPYNEQFF
>TRBJ1-6|TRBV28
CASSLPTGTTSSYNSPLHF
>TRBJ2-3|TRBV20-1
CSAETSGPKSDTQYF
>TRBJ2-5|TRBV10-1
CASRKGTGGQETQYF
>TRBJ2-7|TRBV20-1
CSTDRGESYEQYF
>TRBJ1-1|TRBV29-1
CSSLAENTEAFF
>TRBJ2-7|TRBV5-1
CASSLTGAGLAGYEQYF
>TRBJ2-2|TRBV4-1
CASSQDPSGANTGELFF
>TRBJ1-4|TRBV29-1
CSVKTGGFEKLFF
>TRBJ1-1|TRBV29-1
CSVMGQGADTEAFF
>TRBJ2-1|TRBV5-1
CASSLSQSGYNEQFF
>TRBJ1-6|TRBV19
CASSIATRGWSSPLHF
>TRBJ2-1|TRBV7-9
CASSLELNEQFF
>TRBJ2-1|TRBV25-1
CASSDPGGGRDGMYNEQFF
>TRBJ2-1|TRBV5-1
CASSPSDGSAYNEQFF
>TRBJ2-7|TRBV6-5
CASSWDRGYEQYF